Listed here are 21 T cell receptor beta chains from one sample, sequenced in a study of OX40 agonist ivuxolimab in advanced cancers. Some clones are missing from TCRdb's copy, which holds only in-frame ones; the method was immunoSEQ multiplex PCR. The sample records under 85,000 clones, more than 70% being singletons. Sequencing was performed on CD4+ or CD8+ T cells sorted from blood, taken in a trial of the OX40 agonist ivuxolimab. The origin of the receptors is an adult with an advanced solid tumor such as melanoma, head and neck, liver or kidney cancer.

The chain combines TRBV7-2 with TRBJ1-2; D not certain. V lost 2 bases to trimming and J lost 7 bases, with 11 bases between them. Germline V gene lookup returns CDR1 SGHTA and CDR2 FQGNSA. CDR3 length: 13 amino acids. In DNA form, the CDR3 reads TGTGCCAGCAGCTTAACCACGGCCGGTGGCTACACCTTC. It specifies CASSLTTAGGYTF.

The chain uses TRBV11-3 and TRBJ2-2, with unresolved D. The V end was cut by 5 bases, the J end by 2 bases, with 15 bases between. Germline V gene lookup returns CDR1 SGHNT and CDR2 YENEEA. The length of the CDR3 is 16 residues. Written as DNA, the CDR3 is TGTGCCAGCAGCCTCGCAGGACCACTTAACACCGGGGAGCTGTTTTTT. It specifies CASSLAGPLNTGELFF.

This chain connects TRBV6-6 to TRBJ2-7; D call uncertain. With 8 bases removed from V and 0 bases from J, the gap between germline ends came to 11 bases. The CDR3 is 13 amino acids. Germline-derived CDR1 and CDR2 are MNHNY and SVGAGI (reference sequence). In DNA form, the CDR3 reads TGTGCCAGCCGTTCTGCGAGCTCCTACGAGCAGTACTTC. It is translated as CASRSASSYEQYF.

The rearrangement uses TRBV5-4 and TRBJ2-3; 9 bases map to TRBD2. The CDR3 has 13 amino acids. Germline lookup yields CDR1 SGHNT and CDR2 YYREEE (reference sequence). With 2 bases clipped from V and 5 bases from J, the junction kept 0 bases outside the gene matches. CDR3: CASSLAGGDTQYF. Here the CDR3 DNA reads TGTGCCAGCAGCTTAGCGGGGGGAGATACGCAGTATTTT. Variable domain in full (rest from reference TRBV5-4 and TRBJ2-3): ETGVTQSPTHLIKTRGQQVTLRCSSQSGHNTVSWYQQALGQGPQFIFQYYREEENGRGNFPPRFSGLQFPNYSSELNVNALELDDSALYLCASSLAGGDTQYFGPGTRLTVL.

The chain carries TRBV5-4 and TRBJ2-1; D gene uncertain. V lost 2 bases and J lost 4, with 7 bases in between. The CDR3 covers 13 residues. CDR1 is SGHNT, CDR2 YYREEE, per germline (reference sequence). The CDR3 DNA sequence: TGTGCCAGCAGCTTAAGGCAGTACAATGAGCAGTTCTTC. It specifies CASSLRQYNEQFF.

The chain's CDR3 is CASSFSLTSGGTSGANVLTF. The CDR3 bases are TGTGCCAGCAGCTTCTCTTTAACTAGCGGGGGTACCTCTGGGGCCAACGTCCTGACTTTC. The chain links TRBV5-4 to TRBJ2-6, with TRBD2 identical over 11 bases. The CDR3 has 20 amino acids. CDR1 SGHNT and CDR2 YYREEE come from the germline V gene (reference sequence). V dropped 2 bases and J dropped 0; count of bases not matched to a gene: 10.

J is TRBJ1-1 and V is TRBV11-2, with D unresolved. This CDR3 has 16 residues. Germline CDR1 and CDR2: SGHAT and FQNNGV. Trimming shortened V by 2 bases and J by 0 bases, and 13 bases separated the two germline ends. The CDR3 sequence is CASSLWDNSMNTEAFF. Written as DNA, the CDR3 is TGTGCCAGCAGCTTATGGGATAACAGTATGAACACTGAAGCTTTCTTT.

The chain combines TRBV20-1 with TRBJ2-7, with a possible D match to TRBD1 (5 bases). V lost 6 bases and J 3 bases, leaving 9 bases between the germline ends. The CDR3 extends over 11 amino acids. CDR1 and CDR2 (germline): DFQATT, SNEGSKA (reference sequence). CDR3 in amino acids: CSAQGIYEQYF. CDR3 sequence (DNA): TGCAGTGCGCAGGGAATCTACGAGCAGTACTTC.

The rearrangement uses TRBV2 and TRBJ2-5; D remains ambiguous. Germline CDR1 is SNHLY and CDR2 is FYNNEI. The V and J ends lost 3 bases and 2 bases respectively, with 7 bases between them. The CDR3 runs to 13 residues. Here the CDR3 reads CASSDRDQETQYF. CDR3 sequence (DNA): TGTGCCAGCAGTGACAGAGATCAAGAGACCCAGTACTTC.

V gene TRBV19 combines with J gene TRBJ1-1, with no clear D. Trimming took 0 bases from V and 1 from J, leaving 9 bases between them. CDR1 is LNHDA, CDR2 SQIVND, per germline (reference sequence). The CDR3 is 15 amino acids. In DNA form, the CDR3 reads TGTGCCAGTAGTATAGACCGGACGGAGAACACTGAAGCTTTCTTT. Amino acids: CASSIDRTENTEAFF.

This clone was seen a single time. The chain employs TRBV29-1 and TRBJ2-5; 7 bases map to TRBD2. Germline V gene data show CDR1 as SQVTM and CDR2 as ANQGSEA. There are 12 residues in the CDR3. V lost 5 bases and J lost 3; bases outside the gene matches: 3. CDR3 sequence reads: CSVYSGEETQYF. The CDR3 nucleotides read TGCAGCGTTTACAGCGGGGAAGAGACCCAGTACTTC.

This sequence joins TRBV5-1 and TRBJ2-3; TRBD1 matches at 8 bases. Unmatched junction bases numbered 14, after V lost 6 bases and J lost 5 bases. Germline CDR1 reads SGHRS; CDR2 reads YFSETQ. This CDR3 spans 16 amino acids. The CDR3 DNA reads TGCGCCAGCACCCCAGGGGGCCCCAACCGGGTAGATACGCAGTATTTT. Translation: CASTPGGPNRVDTQYF.

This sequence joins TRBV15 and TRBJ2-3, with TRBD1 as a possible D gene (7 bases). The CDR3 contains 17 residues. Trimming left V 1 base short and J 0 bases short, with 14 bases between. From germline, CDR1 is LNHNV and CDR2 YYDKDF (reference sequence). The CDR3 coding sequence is TGTGCCACCAGCAGAGGGGCGGGGACAGCTAGCACAGATACGCAGTATTTT. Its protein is CATSRGAGTASTDTQYF.

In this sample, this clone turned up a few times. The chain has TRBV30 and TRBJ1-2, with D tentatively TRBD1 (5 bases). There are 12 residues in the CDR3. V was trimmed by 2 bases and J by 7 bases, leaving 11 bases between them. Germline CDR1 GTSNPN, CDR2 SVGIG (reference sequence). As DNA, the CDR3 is TGTGCCTGGAGTATTGGCAGGGCTGGCTACACCTTC. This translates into CAWSIGRAGYTF.

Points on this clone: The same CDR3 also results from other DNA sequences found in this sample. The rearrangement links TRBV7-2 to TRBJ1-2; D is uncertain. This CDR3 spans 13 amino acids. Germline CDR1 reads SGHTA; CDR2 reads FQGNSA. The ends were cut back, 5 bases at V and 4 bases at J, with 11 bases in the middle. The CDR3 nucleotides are TGTGCCAGCAGCCCACCAGGAGGCTATGGCTACACCTTC. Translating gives CASSPPGGYGYTF.

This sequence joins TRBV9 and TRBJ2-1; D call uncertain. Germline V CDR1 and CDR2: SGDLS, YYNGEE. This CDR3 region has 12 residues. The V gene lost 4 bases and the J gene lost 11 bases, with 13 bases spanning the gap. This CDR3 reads CASSLRPLKQFF. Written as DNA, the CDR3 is TGTGCCAGCAGCCTACGACCCCTTAAGCAGTTCTTC.

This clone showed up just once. CDR3 in DNA: TGTGCCAGCAGCGGCGGGACAGGGAGCACAGATACGCAGTATTTT. Translation: CASSGGTGSTDTQYF. The gene calls are TRBV9 and TRBJ2-3, with 9 bases identical to TRBD1. The CDR3 is 15 amino acids. Per the germline V gene, CDR1 is SGDLS and CDR2 is YYNGEE. Unmatched junction bases numbered 2, after V lost 3 bases and J lost 0 bases.

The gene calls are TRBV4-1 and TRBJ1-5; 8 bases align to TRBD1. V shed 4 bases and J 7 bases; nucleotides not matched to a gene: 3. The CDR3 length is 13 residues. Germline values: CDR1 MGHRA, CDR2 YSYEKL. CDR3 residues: CASSPQGGQPQHF. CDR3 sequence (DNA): TGCGCCAGCAGCCCACAGGGGGGCCAGCCCCAGCATTTT.

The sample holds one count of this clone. CDR3 sequence reads: CASSPYSTGELFF. CDR3 coding DNA: TGTGCCAGCAGCCCGTACTCCACCGGGGAGCTGTTTTTT. V usage is TRBV11-3 and J usage is TRBJ2-2; no reliable D call. V lost 5 bases and J lost 4, with 8 bases in between. The germline gives CDR1 SGHNT, CDR2 YENEEA. The CDR3 extends over 13 amino acids.

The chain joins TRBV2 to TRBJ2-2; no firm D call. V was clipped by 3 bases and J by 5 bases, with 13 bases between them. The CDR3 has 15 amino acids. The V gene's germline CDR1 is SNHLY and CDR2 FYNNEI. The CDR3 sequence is CASSENPGLTGELFF. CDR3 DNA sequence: TGTGCCAGCAGTGAGAATCCCGGGCTTACCGGGGAGCTGTTTTTT.

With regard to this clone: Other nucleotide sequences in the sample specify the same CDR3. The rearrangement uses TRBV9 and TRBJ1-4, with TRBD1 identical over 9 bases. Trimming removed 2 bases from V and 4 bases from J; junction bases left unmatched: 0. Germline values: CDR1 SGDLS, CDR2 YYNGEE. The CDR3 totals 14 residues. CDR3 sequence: CASSVTGGNEKLFF. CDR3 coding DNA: TGTGCCAGCAGCGTGACAGGGGGTAATGAAAAACTGTTTTTT.